These 9 T cell receptor beta chains originate from one sample sequenced in a study of T cells in Graves' hyperthyroidism and ophthalmopathy. Researchers amplified the TCR beta CDR3 regions from RNA transcripts. The TCR CDR3 was amplified in a first-round RT-PCR using the HTBI primer set. TCRdb re-called the multiplex PCR reads through MiXCR, storing one row per CDR3 protein. Of 110,000 to 150,000 distinct CDR3 sequences in the sample, approximately 24% were seen once. The sequenced material came from blood. These receptors originate from a woman in her forties or fifties with Graves' hyperthyroidism that later progressed to Graves' ophthalmopathy.

This clonotype was counted a few times. The chain couples TRBV3-1 to TRBJ2-1; 9 nucleotides align to TRBD2. Germline CDR1 LGHDT, CDR2 YNNKEL (reference sequence). V lost 2 bases to trimming and J lost 4 bases; unmatched junction nucleotides: 9. CDR3 length equals 17 residues. As DNA, the CDR3 is TGTGCCAGCAGCCAAAATGGGGCGGGAGGGGGTTACAATGAGCAGTTCTTC. It specifies CASSQNGAGGGYNEQFF.

V gene TRBV3-1 combines with J gene TRBJ2-1; 8 bases line up with TRBD2. Germline values: CDR1 LGHDT, CDR2 YNNKEL (reference sequence). This CDR3 region has 14 residues. V was pared by 0 bases and J by 12 bases, with 7 bases of the junction left unmatched. The chain's CDR3 is CASSQETSGRPQFF. The CDR3 nucleotides are TGTGCCAGCAGCCAAGAAACTAGCGGCCGTCCGCAGTTCTTC.

This clonotype was seen repeatedly, ten times or more. This rearrangement joins TRBV7-9 to TRBJ2-1; the D call may be TRBD1 or TRBD2 (5 bases each). Trimming took 11 bases from V and 9 from J, leaving 23 bases between them. The CDR3 consists of 14 residues. Germline V gene data show CDR1 as SEHNR and CDR2 as FQNEAQ (reference sequence). DNA of the CDR3: TGTGCCCTCAGAGGGGCTCCACCGGCTGGTGAGCAGTTCTTC. This sequence encodes CALRGAPPAGEQFF.

This clonotype was detected ten times or more. This rearrangement joins TRBV2 to TRBJ2-1, with 7 bases fitting TRBD2. The CDR3 spans 14 residues. Trimming at V came to 7 bases and at J to 5 bases, leaving 8 bases not matched to a gene. Germline loops: CDR1 SNHLY, CDR2 FYNNEI. The CDR3 protein is CASTSAGFDNEQFF. For the CDR3, the DNA is TGTGCCAGCACGTCAGCGGGGTTTGACAATGAGCAGTTCTTC.

At least ten counts were recorded for this clonotype. The chain uses TRBV18 and TRBJ2-7; tentatively, D is TRBD2 (6 bases). The CDR3 is 15 amino acids. Germline loops: CDR1 KGHSH, CDR2 LQKENI. V gave up 1 base and J gave up 4 bases, with 14 bases separating them. CDR3 coding DNA: TGTGCCAGCTCACCACTTTCGGGAGAGAAGTACGAGCAGTACTTC. The encoded protein is CASSPLSGEKYEQYF.

This clonotype was detected only a few times. V is TRBV12-3 or TRBV12-4 and J is TRBJ2-1; 7 positions agree with TRBD2. There are 15 residues in the CDR3. The J segment lost 3 bases and the V segment lost 4 bases, leaving 6 bases of the junction unmatched. The CDR3 reads CASSSPGLRYNEQFF. CDR3 bases: TGTGCCAGCAGTTCACCGGGACTACGCTACAATGAGCAGTTCTTC.

This clonotype was seen repeatedly, ten times or more. The chain is built from TRBV3-1 and TRBJ1-4; TRBD1 aligns across 7 bases. The CDR3 covers 16 residues. Germline CDR1 and CDR2: LGHDT and YNNKEL (reference sequence). After removal of 2 bases from V and 2 bases from J, the junction contained 5 bases not matched to a gene. Here the CDR3 DNA reads TGTGCCAGCAGCCAAAATCCGGGACAGACTAATGAAAAACTGTTTTTT. This encodes CASSQNPGQTNEKLFF.

This clonotype was seen a handful of times. This may be a read error: a much more frequent sequence differs by one nucleotide. V gene TRBV28 combines with J gene TRBJ1-2; TRBD1 might be the D (6 bases). The germline V and J ends were trimmed by 4 bases and 0 bases, with 18 bases remaining between them. Germline-derived CDR1 and CDR2 are MDHEN and SYDVKM. There are 17 residues in the CDR3. The CDR3, as DNA: TGTGCCAGCAGTTCGCAAAAAGGGGGGTGGACTAACTATGGCTACACCTTC. Its protein is CASSSQKGGWTNYGYTF.

The chain combines TRBV29-1 with TRBJ1-2; D possibly corresponds to TRBD1 (6 bases). The V gene's germline CDR1 is SQVTM and CDR2 ANQGSEA. This CDR3 is built from 15 residues. V was trimmed by 7 bases and J by 3 bases, leaving 21 bases between them. CDR3 protein: CSADDPTGAHYGYTF. The CDR3 nucleotides read TGCAGCGCTGACGATCCCACGGGGGCTCACTATGGCTACACCTTC. The variable domain in full, with the rest retrieved from reference TRBV29-1 and TRBJ1-2, is SAVISQKPSRDICQRGTSLTIQCQVDSQVTMMFWYRQQPGQSLTLIATANQGSEATYESGFVIDKFPISRPNLTFSTLTVSNMSPEDSSIYLCSADDPTGAHYGYTFGSGTRLTVV.